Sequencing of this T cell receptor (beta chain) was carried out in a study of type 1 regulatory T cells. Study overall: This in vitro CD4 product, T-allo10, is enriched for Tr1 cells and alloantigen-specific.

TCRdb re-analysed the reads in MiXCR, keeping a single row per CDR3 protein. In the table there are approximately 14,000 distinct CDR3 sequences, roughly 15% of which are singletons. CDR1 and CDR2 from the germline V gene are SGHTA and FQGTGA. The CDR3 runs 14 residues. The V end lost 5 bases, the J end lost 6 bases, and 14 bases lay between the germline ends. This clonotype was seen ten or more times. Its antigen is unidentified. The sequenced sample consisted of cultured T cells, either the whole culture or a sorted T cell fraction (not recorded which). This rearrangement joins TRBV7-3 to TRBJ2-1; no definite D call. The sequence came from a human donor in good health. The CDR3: CASSMTRSGNEQFF. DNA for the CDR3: TGTGCCAGCAGCATGACAAGGTCAGGCAATGAGCAGTTCTTC.